Included here is one TCR beta chain sequence, with context. The recently defined diagnostic criteria for definite or probable disease were met by the Susac syndrome patients. Random hexamers served to reverse transcribe roughly 0.45 to 1 ug RNA. The TCR beta CDR3 was amplified by immunoSEQ multiplex PCR across 54 Vbeta, 13 Jbeta. TCRdb analysed the immunoSEQ multiplex PCR reads with MiXCR anew, one entry per CDR3 protein. Among some 140,000 distinct CDR3 sequences, 85% to 95% were seen once, and the ten largest hold around 0.2%. CDR1 and CDR2 (germline): MNHNS, SASEGT. This CDR3 has 14 residues. The V gene lost 4 bases and the J gene lost 5 bases, with 12 bases spanning the gap. The entry originates in a study of CD8 T cells in Susac syndrome.

Sequencing was carried out using CD8+ T cells from PBMCs. This receptor was identified in a human donor with Susac syndrome. This chain uses TRBV6-1 with TRBJ2-1; D ambiguous. The CDR3 protein is CASSVFGPNNEQFF. CDR3 coding DNA: TGTGCCAGCAGTGTGTTTGGTCCTAACAATGAGCAGTTCTTC.